Listed below are T cell receptor beta chains from one sample, sequenced in a study of blood T cell repertoires in COVID-19. Assay used: immunoSEQ multiplex PCR; TCRdb lists only in-frame clones, some missing. The sample gives nearly 110,000 clones, more than 70% of which show up once; about 4% is in the top ten. Specimen: peripheral blood. These receptors were obtained from a human donor in a cohort sampled during active COVID-19. Both conserved end residues are part of each CDR3. Each record gives: J gene, clone size, D gene, V gene, CDR3 DNA, CDR3 protein. D genes are given only for firm matches. Rows give clone size only sometimes, using once, few, many, or a class for an expanded clone.

>TRBJ1-1|-|-|TRBV3-1/TRBV3-2
TGTGCCAGCAGCCCAACACCCATGAACACTGAAGCTTTCTTT
CASSPTPMNTEAFF
>TRBJ2-3|-|-|TRBV3-1/TRBV3-2
TGTGCCAGCAGCCAGGCACAGTCCACAGATACGCAGTATTTT
CASSQAQSTDTQYF
>TRBJ1-1|few|TRBD1|TRBV27
TGTGCCAGCCAGGGGGCTGGAAGGGTGCCTGAAGCTTTCTTT
CASQGAGRVPEAFF
>TRBJ1-6|once|-|TRBV19
TGTGCCAGTAGCCAGGGGATACTGGTGAATTCACCCCTCCACTTT
CASSQGILVNSPLHF
>TRBJ2-5|-|-|TRBV6-5
TGTGCCAGCAGTTACGGCCGGGAACGTGTCCGGACCCAGTACTTC
CASSYGRERVRTQYF
>TRBJ1-4|once|TRBD1|TRBV28
TGTGCCAGCAGTCACCGGACAGGGGATGAAAAACTGTTTTTT
CASSHRTGDEKLFF
>TRBJ1-5|-|TRBD1|TRBV28
TGTGCCAGCAGTTTCCCGACAGGGGGCGTTGAGCCCCAGCATTTT
CASSFPTGGVEPQHF
>TRBJ1-1|-|-|TRBV18
TGTGCCAGCTCACCACCGGGCAGTGAAGCTTTCTTT
CASSPPGSEAFF
>TRBJ1-1|once|-|TRBV27
TGTGCCAGCAGTTTTAATGTCCGGGGGAACACTGAAGCTTTCTTT
CASSFNVRGNTEAFF
>TRBJ2-2|-|TRBD2|TRBV9
TGTGCCAGCAGCATAGCGGGAGGGCCAGTCACCGGGGAGCTGTTTTTT
CASSIAGGPVTGELFF
>TRBJ2-7|-|TRBD2|TRBV7-9
TGTGCCAGCAGCTTAGGACCCGAAGCGGGAGCCTACGAGCAGTACTTC
CASSLGPEAGAYEQYF
>TRBJ2-6|-|-|TRBV28
TGTGCCAGCAGTTTACGTCCTGGGGCCAACGTCCTGACTTTC
CASSLRPGANVLTF
>TRBJ1-2|-|TRBD1|TRBV7-9
TGTGCCAGCAGCCCCCGACCACAAACAGTAGGGGGCAACTATGGCTACACCTTC
CASSPRPQTVGGNYGYTF
>TRBJ1-5|-|TRBD1|TRBV6-8
TGTGCCAGGGGGACAGGGTTCAATCAGCCCCAGCATTTT
CARGTGFNQPQHF
>TRBJ1-5|-|TRBD1|TRBV6-4
TGTGCCAGCAGTGTTCAGGGGGCGCGAACTTATAGCAATCAGCCCCAGCATTTT
CASSVQGARTYSNQPQHF
>TRBJ1-3|few|TRBD1|TRBV2
TGTGCCAGCAGTGAGTCAGGGGGCGCAATCAGTAGCTCTGGAAACACCATATATTTT
CASSESGGAISSSGNTIYF
>TRBJ1-5|-|-|TRBV6-4
TGTGCCGTGATAGGGGGGCCCCAGCATTTT
CAVIGGPQHF
>TRBJ1-2|-|-|TRBV7-2
TGTGCCAGCAGCTTAGCGCAAGGAGCGAGCTATGGCTACACCTTC
CASSLAQGASYGYTF
>TRBJ2-7|-|-|TRBV19
TGTGCCAGTAGTCCAGCTTCGGGCTCCTACGAGCAGTACTTC
CASSPASGSYEQYF
>TRBJ1-5|-|TRBD1|TRBV19
TGTGCCAGTACCGACAGGGGTTCGCAGCCCCAGCATTTT
CASTDRGSQPQHF
>TRBJ1-5|-|TRBD1|TRBV28
TGTGCCAGCATCCCCGGGACAGGGTCCAATCAGCCCCAGCATTTT
CASIPGTGSNQPQHF
>TRBJ2-5|-|-|TRBV5-1
TGCGCCAGCGCGTTCGCGGACTGGACCGAGGAGACCCAGTACTTC
CASAFADWTEETQYF